This section outlines one TCR beta chain sequence together with its context. Its target is unknown. The sample belongs to a study of shared clonotypes between healthy human individuals. Study information: Two women and a few men aged 18 to 49 served as donors.

This CDR3 is 12 amino acids long. J gave up 9 bases and V 5 bases, and 4 bases lay outside the gene matches. CDR1 and CDR2 (germline): LNHNV, YYDKDF (reference sequence). Overall study findings and caveats: Clonotypes shared by all four sorted-subset donors had higher generation probabilities than non-shared clonotypes.

At the deep level, the assay was run. Produced via immunoSEQ multiplex PCR; TCRdb's table is partial and in-frame only. Of over a million clones listed, 75% to 80% are singletons. V usage is TRBV15 and J usage is TRBJ2-1, with 7 bases identical to TRBD2. The specimen was memory CD4+ T cells from PBMCs. Subset: CD45RA-negative fraction. This TCR came from a man in his late teens or twenties in good health. Some clones in this sample may be carry-over from other donors' samples. The CDR3 DNA reads TGTGCCACCAGCGGACTAGGTCTTGAGCAGTTCTTC. As protein: CATSGLGLEQFF.